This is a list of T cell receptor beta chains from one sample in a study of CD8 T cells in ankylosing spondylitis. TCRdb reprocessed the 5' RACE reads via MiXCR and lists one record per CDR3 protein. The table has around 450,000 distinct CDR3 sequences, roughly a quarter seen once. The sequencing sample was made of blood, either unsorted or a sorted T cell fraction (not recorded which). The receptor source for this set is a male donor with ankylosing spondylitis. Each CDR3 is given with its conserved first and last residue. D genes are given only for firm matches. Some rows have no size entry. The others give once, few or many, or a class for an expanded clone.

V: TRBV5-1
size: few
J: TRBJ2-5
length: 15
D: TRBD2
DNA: TGCGCCAGCAGCAGGGGACTAGCGGGCGAAGAGACCCAGTACTTC
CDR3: CASSRGLAGEETQYF

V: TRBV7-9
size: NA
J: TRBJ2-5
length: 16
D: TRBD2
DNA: TGTGCCAGCAGCTTAGCGCAACTAGCGGGAGTGGAGACCCAGTACTTC
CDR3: CASSLAQLAGVETQYF

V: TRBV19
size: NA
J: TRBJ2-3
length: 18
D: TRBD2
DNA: TGTGCCAGTAGTAGTATCGGGACTAGCGGGACTAGCACAGATACGCAGTATTTT
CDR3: CASSSIGTSGTSTDTQYF

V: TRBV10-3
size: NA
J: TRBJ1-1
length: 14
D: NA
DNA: TGTGCCATCAGTGAATCCCGGGGATTGTCTGAAGCTTTCTTT
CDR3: CAISESRGLSEAFF

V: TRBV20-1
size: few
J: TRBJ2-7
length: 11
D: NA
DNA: TGCAGTGTGCGTTTTTGGGGCGAGCAGTACTTC
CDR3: CSVRFWGEQYF

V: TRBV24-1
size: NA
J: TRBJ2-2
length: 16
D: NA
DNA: TGTGCCACCAGTGACCGCCGGACGGGGAACACCGGGGAGCTGTTTTTT
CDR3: CATSDRRTGNTGELFF

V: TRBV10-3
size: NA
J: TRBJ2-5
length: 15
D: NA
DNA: TGTGCCATCAGTCGGGACTGGGGGGAGGAAGAGACCCAGTACTTC
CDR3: CAISRDWGEEETQYF

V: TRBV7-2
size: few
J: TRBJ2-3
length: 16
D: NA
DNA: TGTGCCAGCAGCTTAGGTTACAGCCCTAGCACAGATACGCAGTATTTT
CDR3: CASSLGYSPSTDTQYF

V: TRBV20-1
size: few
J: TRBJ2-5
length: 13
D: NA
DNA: TGCAGTGCTAGTGTAGACAGCCAAGAGACCCAGTACTTC
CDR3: CSASVDSQETQYF

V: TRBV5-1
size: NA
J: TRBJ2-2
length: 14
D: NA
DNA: TGCGCCAGCAGCTTCCCCACTACCACCGGGGAGCTGTTTTTT
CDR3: CASSFPTTTGELFF

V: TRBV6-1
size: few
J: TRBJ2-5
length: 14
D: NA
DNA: TGTGCCAGCAGACAGGACAGTGGAATGGAGACCCAGTACTTC
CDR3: CASRQDSGMETQYF

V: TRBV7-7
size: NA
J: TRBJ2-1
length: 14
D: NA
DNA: TGTGCCAGCAGCTTATCAGCCGGGAGTGGAGAGCAGTTCTTC
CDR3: CASSLSAGSGEQFF

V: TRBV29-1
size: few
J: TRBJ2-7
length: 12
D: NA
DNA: TGCAGCGTTGATCGACTAGGCGACGAGCAGTACTTC
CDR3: CSVDRLGDEQYF

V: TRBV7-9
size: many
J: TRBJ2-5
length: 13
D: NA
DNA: TGTGCCAGCAGCTTTCGGGGAGAAGAGACCCAGTACTTC
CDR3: CASSFRGEETQYF

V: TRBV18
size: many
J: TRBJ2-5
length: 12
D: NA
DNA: TGTGCCAGCTCACCAAGGCTAGAGACCCAGTACTTC
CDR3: CASSPRLETQYF

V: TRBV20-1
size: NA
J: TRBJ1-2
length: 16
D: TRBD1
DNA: TGCAGTGCTAGAGAGGCCGGGACAGCTATTACCGGTGGCTACACCTTC
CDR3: CSAREAGTAITGGYTF